This TCR beta chain appears in the sequencing data of a study of Graves' ophthalmopathy and Graves' hyperthyroidism. Overall study results and limits: Most thyroid-expanded clonotypes exceeding 0.001 frequency were also found in blood. A classifier, a 13-signature model, separated ophthalmopathy from stable hyperthyroidism with approximately 88% sensitivity and about 82% specificity.

This clonotype was counted a few times. Its cognate antigen is unknown. CDR3 size: 17 residues. V lost 7 bases and J lost 3; bases outside the gene matches: 15. Scientists amplified the TCR beta CDR3 regions from RNA transcripts. HTBI primers primed a first-round RT-PCR, and a second-round multiplex PCR followed. One entry per CDR3 protein results from TCRdb running MiXCR on the multiplex PCR reads. The sample yields 200,000 to 300,000 distinct CDR3 sequences, 45% seen once. Exclusion criteria comprised other autoimmune diseases, uncontrolled infections, pregnancy or lactation in patients. Input material: peripheral blood. J is TRBJ1-5 and V is TRBV12-3 or TRBV12-4; 7 bases agree with TRBD1. This sequence originates from an adult man with Graves' ophthalmopathy. The CDR3 nucleotides are TGTGCCAGCAACTCCCTAGGGGGACAGTACAACAATCAGCCCCAGCATTTT. It yields the protein CASNSLGGQYNNQPQHF.